These 3 T cell receptor beta chains came from one sample sequenced in a study of low-dose radiotherapy and immunotherapy resistance in tumors. This sample's time point: after trial treatment. Noted treatment: LDRT plus nivolumab, ipilimumab, low-dose cyclophosphamide and aspirin (RACIN trial). With a V-primer adapter and a constant-region primer, TCRs were amplified for 20 to 25 PCR cycles. Each CDR3 protein gets one entry after TCRdb re-called the reads with MiXCR. This sample yields roughly 50,000 distinct CDR3 sequences, of which around 34% are seen a single time; under 8.5% belongs to the top ten. The starting material was PBMCs, obtained after low-dose radiotherapy plus immunotherapy. The origin of the receptors is a male donor with rectosigmoid adenocarcinoma.

The genes are TRBV4-3 and TRBJ2-5, with 10 bases that match TRBD2. Germline V gene lookup returns CDR1 LGHNA and CDR2 YSLEER. CDR3 size: 18 residues. V lost 4 bases to trimming and J lost 4 bases; unmatched junction nucleotides: 15. The CDR3 spells CASSPGTSAYLHGETQYF. The CDR3, as DNA: TGCGCCAGCAGCCCAGGGACTAGCGCCTACCTTCACGGAGAGACCCAGTACTTC.

This clonotype was counted at least ten times. CDR3 DNA sequence: TGTGCCAGCAGCAGAGGGTACGAGCAGTACTTC. Its protein product is CASSRGYEQYF. This chain connects TRBV2 to TRBJ2-7, with TRBD2 as a possible D gene (5 bases). The V end lost 6 bases, the J end lost 4 bases, and 7 bases lay between the germline ends. The CDR3 is 11 amino acids. Germline V CDR1 and CDR2: SNHLY, FYNNEI.

This clonotype was recorded at least ten times. This sequence joins TRBV29-1 and TRBJ1-1; 7 bases match TRBD1. V trimming: 3 bases; J trimming: 1 base; junction bases outside the gene matches: 8. The length of the CDR3 is 15 residues. Germline V gene lookup returns CDR1 SQVTM and CDR2 ANQGSEA. CDR3 coding DNA: TGCAGCGTTGATAGGGGCACAGGGGAGAACACTGAAGCTTTCTTT. Amino acid sequence: CSVDRGTGENTEAFF.